This TCR beta chain was identified in a study of somatic mutations in cytotoxic T cells in rheumatoid arthritis. The overall study: There were some V beta antibody-stained T-cell populations flow-sorted at nearly 100% purity, and these included V beta1+ cells sequenced for TCRB.

V lost 8 bases and J lost 5; bases outside the gene matches: 8. The length of the CDR3 is 14 residues. From germline, CDR1 is SNHLY and CDR2 FYNNEI. Study-level findings and limits: The antigen targets of the expanded CD8+ clones were unknown. Within 8 of 65 patients, the single biggest CD8+ clone made up more than 20% of CD8+ cells.

Repertoires were generated with immunoSEQ multiplex PCR, while TCRdb's copy carries only in-frame clones and drops some. The sample includes approximately 33,000 clones, under 85% of them seen just once. Points on this clone: What it binds is not known.

The V call is TRBV2, the J call TRBJ1-4; TRBD1 matches 7 bases. This sequence originates from a man in his forties or fifties in good health. What was sequenced was CD8+ T cells sorted from blood. The CDR3 loop is CASGRDRGNEKLFF. The DNA for the CDR3 is TGTGCCAGCGGCCGGGACAGAGGAAATGAAAAACTGTTTTTT.